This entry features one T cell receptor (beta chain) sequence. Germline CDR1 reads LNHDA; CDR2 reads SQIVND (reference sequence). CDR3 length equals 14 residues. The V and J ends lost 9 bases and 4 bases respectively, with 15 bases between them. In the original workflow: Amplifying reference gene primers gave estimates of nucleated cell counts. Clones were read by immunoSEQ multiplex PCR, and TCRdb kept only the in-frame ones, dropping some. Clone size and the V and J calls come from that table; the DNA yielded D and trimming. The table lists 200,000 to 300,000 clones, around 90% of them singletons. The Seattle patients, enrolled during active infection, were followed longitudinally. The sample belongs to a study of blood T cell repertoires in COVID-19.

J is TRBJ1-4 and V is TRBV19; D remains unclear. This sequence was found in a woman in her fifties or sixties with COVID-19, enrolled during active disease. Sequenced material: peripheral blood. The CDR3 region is CASRPAGFNEKLFF. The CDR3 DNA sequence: TGTGCCAGCCGCCCGGCGGGGTTTAATGAAAAACTGTTTTTT.